Presented here are 15 T cell receptor beta chains from one specimen sequenced in a study of T cells in Graves' hyperthyroidism and ophthalmopathy. RNA transcripts were the template for amplifying TCR beta CDR3 regions. Initially, a first-round RT-PCR of the TCR CDR3 employed the HTBI primer set. In TCRdb, the multiplex PCR reads were re-called with MiXCR into one record per CDR3 protein. The profile covers around 300,000 distinct CDR3 sequences, with 13% appearing a single time and almost 8% taken by the ten largest. The specimen sequenced was blood. These receptors came from a woman aged 25 to 39 with Graves' hyperthyroidism that later progressed to Graves' ophthalmopathy.

This clonotype was observed at least ten times. V gene TRBV9 combines with J gene TRBJ2-7; D could derive from TRBD1 or TRBD2 (6 bases each). The CDR3 contains 16 residues. Deletions cut 0 bases from V and 2 bases from J, with 15 bases between. Germline V gives CDR1 SGDLS, CDR2 YYNGEE. The CDR3 sequence is CASSVGGGLIPYEQYF. DNA for the CDR3: TGTGCCAGCAGCGTAGGAGGGGGACTCATCCCCTACGAGCAGTACTTC. Based on the CDR3 plus reference TRBV9 and TRBJ2-7, the full variable domain is DSGVTQTPKHLITATGQRVTLRCSPRSGDLSVYWYQQSLDQGLQFLIQYYNGEERAKGNILERFSAQQFPDLHSELNLSSLELGDSALYFCASSVGGGLIPYEQYFGPGTRLTVT.

This clonotype was observed at least ten times. This sequence joins TRBV20-1 and TRBJ2-1; 10 nucleotides agree with TRBD2. The germline gives CDR1 DFQATT, CDR2 SNEGSKA (reference sequence). V shed 1 base and J 1 base; nucleotides not matched to a gene: 16. The CDR3 has 20 amino acids. The CDR3 DNA reads as TGCAGTGCTAGAGCATATTACGGGACTAGCGTTTCCTTTTCCTACAATGAGCAGTTCTTC. The encoded protein is CSARAYYGTSVSFSYNEQFF.

This clonotype turned up a few times. The rearrangement joins TRBV29-1 to TRBJ1-2, with a tentative D call TRBD1 (6 bases). This CDR3 comprises 15 residues. Per germline, CDR1 SQVTM and CDR2 ANQGSEA. The ends were cut back, 6 bases at V and 9 bases at J, with 26 bases in the middle. The CDR3 loop reads CSVGEEQGLGTSYTF. CDR3 sequence (DNA): TGCAGCGTAGGAGAAGAACAGGGTTTAGGTACTAGCTACACCTTC. Full variable domain (missing parts from reference TRBV29-1 and TRBJ1-2): SAVISQKPSRDICQRGTSLTIQCQVDSQVTMMFWYRQQPGQSLTLIATANQGSEATYESGFVIDKFPISRPNLTFSTLTVSNMSPEDSSIYLCSVGEEQGLGTSYTFGSGTRLTVV.

The rearrangement links TRBV12-3 or TRBV12-4 to TRBJ2-1, with 11 bases lining up with TRBD2. The CDR3 loop spans 16 amino acids. Trimming cost V 5 bases and J 6 bases; bases outside gene matches: 9. CDR3 nucleotide sequence: TGTGCCAGCAGTCTTGGGACTAGCGGACAGGGCAATGAGCAGTTCTTC. Encoded protein: CASSLGTSGQGNEQFF.

This clonotype was counted at least ten times. This chain uses TRBV10-3 with TRBJ1-5; tentative D call: TRBD1 (5 bases). The CDR3 has 13 amino acids. CDR1 is ENHRY and CDR2 is SYGVKD in the germline V gene. V lost 7 bases and J lost 5, with 12 bases in between. DNA for the CDR3: TGTGCCATCACCGGCAGGGTAGATCAGCCCCAGCATTTT. It is translated as CAITGRVDQPQHF.

This clonotype was counted many times. V is TRBV7-2 and J is TRBJ2-7; TRBD2 is a possible D gene (5 bases). V dropped 2 bases and J dropped 2 bases, with 13 bases sitting between them. Germline V gene data show CDR1 as SGHTA and CDR2 as FQGNSA. The CDR3 is 15 residues long. The CDR3 here is CASSLNGLAPYEQYF. Here the CDR3 DNA reads TGTGCCAGCAGCTTAAATGGGCTAGCCCCCTACGAGCAGTACTTC.

The table lists this clonotype with many counts. The V gene is TRBV7-9, the J gene TRBJ2-5, with D perhaps assigned TRBD1 or TRBD2 (6 bases each). Trimming stripped 6 bases from V and 5 bases from J, with 16 bases between. CDR3 length: 14 residues. Germline assignment: CDR1 SEHNR and CDR2 FQNEAQ (reference sequence). Here the CDR3 DNA reads TGTGCCAGCAGTGACACCGGGGGCGGTGAGACCCAGTACTTC. Protein: CASSDTGGGETQYF.

This chain links TRBV10-3 with TRBJ2-7; D is perhaps TRBD1 (6 bases). Trimming stripped 6 bases from V and 4 bases from J, with 16 bases between. The CDR3 sequence is 14 residues long. Germline-derived CDR1 and CDR2 are ENHRY and SYGVKD. The chain's CDR3 is CAISRDNRFYEQYF. As DNA, the CDR3 is TGTGCCATCAGCCGGGACAACCGTTTTTACGAGCAGTACTTC.

This clonotype occurred a few times. The chain recombines TRBV4-1 with TRBJ2-3, with D possibly TRBD2 on 6 matching bases. Trimming removed 0 bases from V and 8 bases from J, with 18 bases in between. CDR1 and CDR2 (germline): MGHRA, YSYEKL. The CDR3 extends over 16 amino acids. CDR3 in amino acids: CASSQERTISPGTQYF. The CDR3 DNA follows: TGCGCCAGCAGCCAAGAGCGGACTATATCACCCGGTACGCAGTATTTT.

In this sample, this clonotype turned up a few times. The chain's CDR3 is CASSYPPAERVKTGELFF. The CDR3 DNA reads as TGTGCCAGCAGTTACCCACCCGCCGAGCGGGTCAAGACCGGGGAGCTGTTTTTT. J is TRBJ2-2 and V is TRBV6-2 or TRBV6-3; D perhaps matches TRBD2 (6 bases). V was clipped by 2 bases and J by 5 bases, with 21 bases between them. Germline V gene lookup returns CDR1 MNHEY and CDR2 SVGEGT. This CDR3 is 18 amino acids long.

This clonotype was counted ten times or more. The chain links TRBV5-1 to TRBJ1-1; D is undetermined. This CDR3 is built from 14 residues. V was trimmed by 1 base and J by 11 bases, leaving 18 bases between them. Germline lookup yields CDR1 SGHRS and CDR2 YFSETQ. CDR3 nucleotides: TGCGCCAGCAGCTTGTGGTTTTACCCCGACCCTGCTTTCTTT. Amino acids: CASSLWFYPDPAFF. The variable domain in full, completed from reference TRBV5-1 and TRBJ1-1, reads KAGVTQTPRYLIKTRGQQVTLSCSPISGHRSVSWYQQTPGQGLQFLFEYFSETQRNKGNFPGRFSGRQFSNSRSEMNVSTLELGDSALYLCASSLWFYPDPAFFGQGTRLTVV.

This clonotype was detected many times. The chain is built from TRBV10-3 and TRBJ2-3; TRBD2 agrees at 10 bases. The V segment lost 4 bases and the J segment 4 bases; nucleotides outside the gene matches: 2. The CDR3 has 14 residues. From germline, CDR1 is ENHRY and CDR2 SYGVKD. The CDR3 sequence is CAISASGSADTQYF. The CDR3 nucleotides read TGTGCCATCAGTGCTAGCGGGAGCGCAGATACGCAGTATTTT.

This clonotype came up many times. The chain has TRBV6-1 and TRBJ2-7, with TRBD1 identical over 8 bases. The J segment lost 2 bases and the V segment lost 4 bases, leaving 7 bases of the junction unmatched. This CDR3 is built from 15 residues. The germline V gene has CDR1 MNHNS and CDR2 SASEGT. CDR3 sequence: CASSVFQGAAYEQYF. As DNA, the CDR3 is TGTGCCAGCAGTGTTTTCCAGGGGGCAGCCTACGAGCAGTACTTC.

This clonotype has ten or more counts. V and J are TRBV5-6 and TRBJ2-1, with D unresolved. The CDR3 has 13 residues. CDR1 and CDR2 (germline): SGHDT, YYEEEE. The ends were cut back, 4 bases at V and 4 bases at J, with 9 bases in the middle. CDR3 sequence reads: CASSQEPYNEQFF. Here the CDR3 DNA reads TGTGCCAGCAGCCAAGAGCCTTACAATGAGCAGTTCTTC.

This clonotype was counted many times. The chain uses TRBV18 and TRBJ2-3, with 9 bases lining up with TRBD1. Germline CDR1 reads KGHSH; CDR2 reads LQKENI. The CDR3 spans 16 residues. V trimming: 3 bases; J trimming: 0 bases; junction bases outside the gene matches: 4. In DNA form, the CDR3 reads TGTGCCAGCTCACCGGACAGGGGATCAAGCACAGATACGCAGTATTTT. Translating gives CASSPDRGSSTDTQYF.